This TCR beta chain was identified in a study of CD8+CD57+ T cells in acquired aplastic anemia. Study-wide background: Isolated CD4+ and CD8+ cells, once sorted, yielded DNA averaging roughly 3.2 ug. Healthy CD8+ samples averaged approximately 11 million reads. Findings of the study overall: Patients and controls shared fewer than 30 CD8+ CDR3 sequences. Controls and patients did not differ significantly in CD8+ Simpson's diversity.

Genomic DNA was employed as the template in profiling TCR beta VDJ and CDR3. One entry per CDR3 protein, called by TCRdb with MiXCR from the reads. The top ten clones hold approximately 61% of a sample with roughly 81,000 distinct CDR3 sequences, around 44% of them seen once. This clonotype has at least ten counts. The antigen is unknown. The CDR3 runs to 17 residues. The ends lost 7 bases at V and 0 bases at J; junction bases unmatched: 16. Per germline, CDR1 SQVTM and CDR2 ANQGSEA. This TCR was recovered from a human donor in good health, serving as a control. The sequencing sample was made of sorted CD4+, CD8+, or CD8+CD57+ T cells (not recorded which) from PBMCs. The rearrangement links TRBV29-1 to TRBJ2-3, with TRBD2 matching 7 bases. In DNA form, the CDR3 reads TGCAGCGCCCATCTGGGCGGGGGTTATTTAAGCACAGATACGCAGTATTTT. Amino acids: CSAHLGGGYLSTDTQYF.